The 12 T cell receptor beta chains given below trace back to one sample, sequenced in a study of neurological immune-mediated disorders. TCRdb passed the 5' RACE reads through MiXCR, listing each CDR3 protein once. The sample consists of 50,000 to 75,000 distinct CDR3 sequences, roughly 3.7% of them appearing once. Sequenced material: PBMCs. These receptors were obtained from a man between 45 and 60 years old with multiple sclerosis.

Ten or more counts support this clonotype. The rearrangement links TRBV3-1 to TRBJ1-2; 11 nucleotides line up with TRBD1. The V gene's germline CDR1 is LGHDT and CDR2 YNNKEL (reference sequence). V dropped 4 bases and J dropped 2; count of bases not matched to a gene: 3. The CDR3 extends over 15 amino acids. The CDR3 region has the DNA TGTGCCAGCAGCCGCGGACAGGGGGCCAACTATGGCTACACCTTC. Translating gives CASSRGQGANYGYTF. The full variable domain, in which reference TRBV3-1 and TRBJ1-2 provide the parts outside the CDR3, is DTAVSQTPKYLVTQMGNDKSIKCEQNLGHDTMYWYKQDSKKFLKIMFSYNNKELIINETVPNRFSPKSPDKAHLNLHINSLELGDSAVYFCASSRGQGANYGYTFGSGTRLTVV.

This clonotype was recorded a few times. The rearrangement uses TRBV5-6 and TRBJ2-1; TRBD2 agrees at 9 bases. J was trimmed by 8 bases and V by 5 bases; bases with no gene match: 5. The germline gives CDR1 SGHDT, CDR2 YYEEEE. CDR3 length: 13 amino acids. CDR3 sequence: CASRSGGIDEQFF. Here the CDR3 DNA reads TGTGCCAGCAGGAGCGGGGGGATAGATGAGCAGTTCTTC.

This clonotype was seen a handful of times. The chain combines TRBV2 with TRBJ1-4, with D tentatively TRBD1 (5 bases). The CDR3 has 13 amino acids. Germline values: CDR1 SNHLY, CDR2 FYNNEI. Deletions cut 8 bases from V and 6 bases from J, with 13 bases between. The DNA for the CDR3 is TGTGCCAGCCGGGGGGTCAGGGATGAAAAACTGTTTTTT. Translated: CASRGVRDEKLFF.

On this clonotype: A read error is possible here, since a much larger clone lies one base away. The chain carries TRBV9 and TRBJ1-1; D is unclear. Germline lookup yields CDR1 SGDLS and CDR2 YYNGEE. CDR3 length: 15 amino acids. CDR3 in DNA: TGTGTCAGCAGTGCTACCGATTCCATGAACACTGAAGCTTTCTTT. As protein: CVSSATDSMNTEAFF. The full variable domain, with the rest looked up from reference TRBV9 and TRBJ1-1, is DSGVTQTPKHLITATGQRVTLRCSPRSGDLSVYWYQQSLDQGLQFLIQYYNGEERAKGNILERFSAQQFPDLHSELNLSSLELGDSALYFCVSSATDSMNTEAFFGQGTRLTVV.

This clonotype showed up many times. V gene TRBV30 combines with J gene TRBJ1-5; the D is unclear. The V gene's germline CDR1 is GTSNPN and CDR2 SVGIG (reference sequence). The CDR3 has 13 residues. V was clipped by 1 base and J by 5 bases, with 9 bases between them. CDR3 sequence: CAWSAALDQPQHF. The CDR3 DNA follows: TGTGCCTGGAGTGCGGCGTTGGATCAGCCCCAGCATTTT. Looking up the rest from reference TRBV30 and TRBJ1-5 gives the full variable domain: SQTIHQWPATLVQPVGSPLSLECTVEGTSNPNLYWYRQAAGRGLQLLFYSVGIGQISSEVPQNLSASRPQDRQFILSSKKLLLSDSGFYLCAWSAALDQPQHFGDGTRLSIL.

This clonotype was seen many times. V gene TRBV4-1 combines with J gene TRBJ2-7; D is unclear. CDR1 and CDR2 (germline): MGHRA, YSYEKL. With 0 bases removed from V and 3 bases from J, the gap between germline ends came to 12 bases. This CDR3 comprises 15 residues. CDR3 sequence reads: CASSQDGHSDYEQYV. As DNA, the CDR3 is TGCGCCAGCAGCCAAGATGGCCACTCCGACTACGAGCAGTACGTC.

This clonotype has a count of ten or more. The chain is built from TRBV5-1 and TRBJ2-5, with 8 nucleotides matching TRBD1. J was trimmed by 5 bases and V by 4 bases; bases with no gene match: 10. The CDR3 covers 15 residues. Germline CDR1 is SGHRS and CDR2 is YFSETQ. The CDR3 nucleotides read TGCGCCAGCAGCGCGGGACAGGCTTTTAGTGAGACCCAGTACTTC. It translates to CASSAGQAFSETQYF.

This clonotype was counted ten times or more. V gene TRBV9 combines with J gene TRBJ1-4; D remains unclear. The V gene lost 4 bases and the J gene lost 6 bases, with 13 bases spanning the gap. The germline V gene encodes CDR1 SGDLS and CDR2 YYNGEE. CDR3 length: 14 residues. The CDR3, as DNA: TGTGCCAGCAGCCCCAGACCATCGGATGAAAAACTGTTTTTT. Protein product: CASSPRPSDEKLFF.

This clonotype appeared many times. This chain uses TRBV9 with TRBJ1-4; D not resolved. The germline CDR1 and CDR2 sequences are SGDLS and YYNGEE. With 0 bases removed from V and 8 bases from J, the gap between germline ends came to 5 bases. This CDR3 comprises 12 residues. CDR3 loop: CASSVAGEKLFF. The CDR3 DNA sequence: TGTGCCAGCAGCGTAGCGGGCGAAAAACTGTTTTTT.

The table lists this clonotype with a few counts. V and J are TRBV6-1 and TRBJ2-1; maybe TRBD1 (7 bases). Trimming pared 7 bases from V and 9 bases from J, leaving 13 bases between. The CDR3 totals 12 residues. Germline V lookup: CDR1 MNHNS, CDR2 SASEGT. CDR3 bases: TGTGCCAGCACCCAGGGGGGTTTTGAGCAGTTCTTC. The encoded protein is CASTQGGFEQFF.

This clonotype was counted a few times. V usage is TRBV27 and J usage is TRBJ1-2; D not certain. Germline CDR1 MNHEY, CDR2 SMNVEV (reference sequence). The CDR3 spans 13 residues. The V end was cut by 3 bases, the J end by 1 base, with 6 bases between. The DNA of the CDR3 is TGTGCCAGCAGTTTCTCAGTTAACTATGGCTACACCTTC. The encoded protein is CASSFSVNYGYTF.

The CDR3 is CAISAQGANTIYF. In nucleotides, the CDR3 is TGTGCCATCAGCGCCCAGGGGGCGAACACCATATATTTT. The chain uses TRBV10-3 and TRBJ1-3; 8 bases are shared with TRBD1. The V segment lost 6 bases and the J segment 7 bases; nucleotides outside the gene matches: 5. From germline, CDR1 is ENHRY and CDR2 SYGVKD. The CDR3 length is 13 residues.